These 23 T cell receptor beta chains came from one sample sequenced in a study of blood T cell repertoires in COVID-19. Data came from immunoSEQ multiplex PCR; TCRdb stores just in-frame clones and leaves some out. The table records more than 65,000 clones, 80% to 90% of them present only once. The sequencing input was peripheral blood. Receptor source: a man aged 50-59 years with active COVID-19.

The chain carries TRBV25-1 and TRBJ2-1; D uncertain. CDR3 length: 13 residues. The germline V gene has CDR1 MGHDK and CDR2 SYGVNS. Trimming pared 3 bases from V and 4 bases from J, leaving 7 bases between. Written as DNA, the CDR3 is TGTGCCAGCAGTGATTCAGGTTACAATGAGCAGTTCTTC. Translated, it gives CASSDSGYNEQFF.

This rearrangement joins TRBV5-1 to TRBJ2-5; weak D call: TRBD2 (5 bases). The CDR3 has 14 amino acids. Germline loops: CDR1 SGHRS, CDR2 YFSETQ. Trimming pared 4 bases from V and 5 bases from J, leaving 15 bases between. CDR3: CASSPGSYGETQYF. CDR3 coding DNA: TGCGCCAGCAGCCCGGGATCGTATGGCGAGACCCAGTACTTC.

This clone was observed a few times. The rearrangement uses TRBV3-1 (or the pseudogene TRBV3-2) and TRBJ1-5; 10 bases map to TRBD1. The CDR3 extends over 14 amino acids. In germline, CDR1 is LGHDT, CDR2 YNNKEL (reference sequence). V shed 5 bases and J 4 bases; nucleotides not matched to a gene: 2. The CDR3: CASSGGQGNQPQHF. The CDR3 coding sequence is TGTGCCAGCAGCGGGGGACAGGGGAATCAGCCCCAGCATTTT.

The V gene is TRBV7-9, the J gene TRBJ1-2; 9 nucleotides match TRBD1. The CDR3 covers 14 residues. J gave up 2 bases and V 3 bases, and 1 base lay outside the gene matches. Per germline, CDR1 SEHNR and CDR2 FQNEAQ (reference sequence). CDR3 sequence: CASSFGQGNYGYTF. CDR3 DNA sequence: TGTGCCAGCAGCTTCGGACAGGGGAACTATGGCTACACCTTC.

This chain joins TRBV5-1 and TRBJ2-2, with 7 bases aligning to TRBD1. The length of the CDR3 is 15 residues. Germline loops: CDR1 SGHRS, CDR2 YFSETQ. Losses at the gene ends were 6 bases for V and 6 bases for J; bases not matched to a gene: 11. CDR3 loop: CASKDRTAGAGELFF. For the CDR3, the DNA is TGCGCCAGCAAGGACAGGACGGCTGGTGCCGGGGAGCTGTTTTTT.

The chain carries TRBV24-1 and TRBJ2-3, with D possibly being TRBD1 (6 bases). V shed 7 bases and J shed 0 bases, with 10 bases lying between them. The CDR3 spans 14 residues. Germline V lookup: CDR1 KGHDR, CDR2 SFDVKD. The CDR3 coding sequence is TGTGCCACCAGCCCCCAGGGGAGCACAGATACGCAGTATTTT. As protein: CATSPQGSTDTQYF.

V and J are TRBV28 and TRBJ1-3; D might be TRBD1 (5 bases). Germline CDR1 MDHEN, CDR2 SYDVKM. The CDR3 extends over 15 amino acids. Trimming cost V 3 bases and J 5 bases, with 14 bases left between them. The CDR3 bases are TGTGCCAGCAGTTTCCAGGGAGGGCGGAGAAACACCATATATTTT. Its protein is CASSFQGGRRNTIYF.

V gene TRBV24-1 combines with J gene TRBJ2-2, with 8 bases identical to TRBD2. The CDR3 runs to 16 residues. J gave up 3 bases and V 0 bases, and 2 bases lay outside the gene matches. Germline assignment: CDR1 KGHDR and CDR2 SFDVKD. The CDR3 DNA sequence: TGTGCCACCAGTGATTTGACGGGAGGGGACACCGGGGAGCTGTTTTTT. It yields the protein CATSDLTGGDTGELFF.

The chain employs TRBV7-2 and TRBJ1-6; TRBD1 agrees at 9 bases. The germline V gene has CDR1 SGHTA and CDR2 FQGNSA. V gave up 3 bases and J gave up 6 bases; unmatched junction bases: 3. The CDR3 is 15 amino acids. The CDR3 protein is CASSFRDRANSPLHF. CDR3 coding DNA: TGTGCCAGCAGCTTCCGGGACAGGGCTAATTCACCCCTCCACTTT.

The chain is built from TRBV24-1 and TRBJ2-2; D unclear. The CDR3 length is 12 residues. V lost 3 bases, J lost 5 bases, and 3 bases lay in between. Germline V lookup: CDR1 KGHDR, CDR2 SFDVKD. In DNA form, the CDR3 reads TGTGCCACCAGTGATCTGACCGGGGAGCTGTTTTTT. Its protein is CATSDLTGELFF.

This clone appeared a few times. V gene TRBV28 combines with J gene TRBJ1-2; TRBD1 agrees at 9 bases. Germline V gene data show CDR1 as MDHEN and CDR2 as SYDVKM. V was pared by 7 bases and J by 4 bases, with 10 bases of the junction left unmatched. The CDR3 contains 15 residues. CDR3 protein: CASNDRDRDTYGYTF. The CDR3 coding sequence is TGTGCCAGCAATGACCGGGACAGGGATACCTATGGCTACACCTTC.

This chain connects TRBV5-4 to TRBJ1-3; 8 nucleotides align to TRBD1. J lost 0 bases, V lost 0 bases, and 2 bases had no gene match. CDR1 and CDR2 (germline): SGHNT, YYREEE (reference sequence). This CDR3 has 16 residues. The CDR3 loop reads CASSLDQGASGNTIYF. The CDR3 DNA reads as TGTGCCAGCAGCTTGGATCAGGGGGCCTCTGGAAACACCATATATTTT.

CDR3 DNA: TGTGCCAGCAGCTTTCAGGGGGCGCGGGAAAAACTGTTTTTT. Translating gives CASSFQGAREKLFF. This rearrangement joins TRBV7-2 to TRBJ1-4; TRBD1 matches at 8 bases. In germline, CDR1 is SGHTA, CDR2 FQGNSA. The V gene end was trimmed by 3 bases and the J gene end by 8 bases; junction bases not matched to a gene: 5. The CDR3 loop spans 14 amino acids.

The rearrangement uses TRBV5-1 and TRBJ1-2, with 7 nucleotides matching TRBD1. Germline V gene data show CDR1 as SGHRS and CDR2 as YFSETQ. The junction had 4 bases not matched to a gene; V was cut back by 0 bases and J by 8 bases. The CDR3 is 13 residues long. The CDR3 bases are TGCGCCAGCAGCTTGGAGGGGGCTGGCGGCTACACCTTC. Protein: CASSLEGAGGYTF.

The genes are TRBV5-1 and TRBJ2-2, with unresolved D. Per germline, CDR1 SGHRS and CDR2 YFSETQ. The CDR3 totals 18 residues. V lost 0 bases and J lost 4, with 19 bases in between. CDR3 sequence: CASSLAYSEDLGTGELFF. CDR3 bases: TGCGCCAGCAGCTTGGCATATAGTGAGGATCTGGGCACCGGGGAGCTGTTTTTT.

The CDR3 nucleotides read TGTGCCATCAGTGACGAGGGCAGCGGCTCGAACACTGAAGCTTTCTTT. Translation: CAISDEGSGSNTEAFF. V and J are TRBV10-3 and TRBJ1-1; unclear D gene. This CDR3 spans 16 amino acids. From germline, CDR1 is ENHRY and CDR2 SYGVKD. Trimming left V 3 bases short and J 1 base short, with 15 bases between.

The V call is TRBV2, the J call TRBJ1-4; D is uncertain. Trimming cost V 5 bases and J 4 bases, with 11 bases left between them. The CDR3 is made up of 14 amino acids. The V gene's germline CDR1 is SNHLY and CDR2 FYNNEI. This CDR3 reads CASSREGGNEKLFF. Written as DNA, the CDR3 is TGTGCCAGCAGTAGGGAGGGAGGTAATGAAAAACTGTTTTTT.

This chain links TRBV15 with TRBJ2-5; no reliable D call. V was clipped by 2 bases and J by 6 bases, with 7 bases between them. This CDR3 contains 12 residues. Germline V gene lookup returns CDR1 LNHNV and CDR2 YYDKDF (reference sequence). The CDR3 is CATSRPSQTQYF. CDR3 DNA: TGTGCCACCAGCAGACCCTCTCAGACCCAGTACTTC.

This chain uses TRBV18 with TRBJ1-1; TRBD1 aligns across 9 bases. Germline trimming cut 3 bases from V and 5 bases from J; bases unmatched to any gene: 4. Germline V gene data show CDR1 as KGHSH and CDR2 as LQKENI. CDR3 length: 14 residues. DNA for the CDR3: TGTGCCAGCTCACCCGGGACAGGGTGGACTGAAGCTTTCTTT. It encodes CASSPGTGWTEAFF.

In its sample, this clone was seen a few times. V usage is TRBV6-5 and J usage is TRBJ2-3; 9 nucleotides align to TRBD1. Germline CDR1 is MNHEY and CDR2 is SVGAGI. The CDR3 has 15 residues. V shed 9 bases, J shed 3 bases, and the junction held 10 bases outside the gene matches. The CDR3 is CASLAPGTGTDTQYF. DNA for the CDR3: TGTGCCAGTCTAGCCCCCGGGACAGGGACAGATACGCAGTATTTT.

The J gene is TRBJ2-3, the V gene TRBV4-3, with a weak D call TRBD2 (5 bases). Germline CDR1 and CDR2: LGHNA and YSLEER. V gave up 0 bases and J gave up 2 bases, with 18 bases separating them. This CDR3 spans 18 amino acids. For the CDR3, the DNA is TGCGCCAGCAGCCAAGATAATCGAGGGAGAGAATACACAGATACGCAGTATTTT. This encodes CASSQDNRGREYTDTQYF.

The chain joins TRBV2 to TRBJ1-1; D remains unclear. The V gene lost 1 base and the J gene lost 5 bases, with 8 bases spanning the gap. The germline gives CDR1 SNHLY, CDR2 FYNNEI. The CDR3 sequence is 13 residues long. CDR3 nucleotides: TGTGCCAGCAGTGAAGAAAAGAGGACTGAAGCTTTCTTT. Protein: CASSEEKRTEAFF.

The chain employs TRBV19 and TRBJ1-4, with TRBD1 as a possible D gene (6 bases). With 5 bases removed from V and 0 bases from J, the gap between germline ends came to 13 bases. The CDR3 is 16 amino acids. Germline values: CDR1 LNHDA, CDR2 SQIVND (reference sequence). The CDR3: CASSRWTATTNEKLFF. In nucleotides, the CDR3 is TGTGCCAGTAGTCGGTGGACAGCCACAACTAATGAAAAACTGTTTTTT.